The 23 T cell receptor beta chains presented below share a single source sample, sequenced in a study of beta chain features in type 1 diabetes. Whole-study findings and limits: A moderate, significant TCRB CDR3 shortening appeared in type 1 diabetes across four CD4+ subsets.

Expressed TCRB transcripts were sequenced because the isolated RNA had all been reverse transcribed beforehand. Using immunoSEQ multiplex PCR, the repertoire was profiled, and TCRdb retains in-frame clones only, with some absent. The sample yields approximately 600,000 clones, about an eighth seen once. These receptors have no known antigen. Sample: naive CD4+ T cells from blood. All receptors come from a man younger than 40 with type 1 diabetes.

The chain has TRBV6-5 and TRBJ2-7; D is possibly TRBD2 (5 bases). V lost 5 bases to trimming and J lost 3 bases, with 11 bases between them. This CDR3 is built from 13 residues. The germline gives CDR1 MNHEY, CDR2 SVGAGI. The CDR3: CASSRTGYYEQYF. CDR3 nucleotides: TGTGCCAGCAGTAGGACGGGATACTACGAGCAGTACTTC.

In this sample, this clone turned up a few times. The chain joins TRBV2 to TRBJ1-1, with 11 bases aligning to TRBD1. This CDR3 is built from 15 residues. Trimming at V came to 2 bases and at J to 4 bases, leaving 3 bases not matched to a gene. Germline CDR1 and CDR2: SNHLY and FYNNEI. CDR3 nucleotide sequence: TGTGCCAGCAGTGAATTCGGGACAGGGGGCACTGAAGCTTTCTTT. Its translation is CASSEFGTGGTEAFF.

This clone was counted only a few times. The chain is built from TRBV18 and TRBJ1-1; 7 bases line up with TRBD1. Germline CDR1 and CDR2: KGHSH and LQKENI. The CDR3 totals 17 residues. V shed 1 base, J shed 0 bases, and the junction held 8 bases outside the gene matches. The DNA for the CDR3 is TGTGCCAGCTCACCACGATCCTTAGGACAGGTGAACACTGAAGCTTTCTTT. Translated: CASSPRSLGQVNTEAFF. Filled out from reference TRBV18 and TRBJ1-1, the complete variable domain reads NAGVMQNPRHLVRRRGQEARLRCSPMKGHSHVYWYRQLPEEGLKFMVYLQKENIIDESGMPKERFSAEFPKEGPSILRIQQVVRGDSAAYFCASSPRSLGQVNTEAFFGQGTRLTVV.

Concerning this clone itself: Other DNA sequences in this sample translate to the same CDR3. This sequence joins TRBV6-5 and TRBJ1-6; no clear D. The germline V gene has CDR1 MNHEY and CDR2 SVGAGI. The CDR3 sequence is 15 residues long. The V gene lost 3 bases and the J gene lost 0 bases, with 6 bases spanning the gap. The CDR3 DNA is TGTGCCAGCAGTTATGGGAGCTCCTATAATTCACCCCTCCACTTT. The encoded protein is CASSYGSSYNSPLHF.

The chain recombines TRBV2 with TRBJ1-2; unclear D gene. Trimming left V 6 bases short and J 4 bases short, with 15 bases between. Germline V gives CDR1 SNHLY, CDR2 FYNNEI. This CDR3 has 14 residues. The CDR3 sequence: CASSNFQEGYGYTF. CDR3 DNA sequence: TGTGCCAGCAGCAACTTTCAGGAGGGCTATGGCTACACCTTC.

A few counts support this clone. The chain recombines TRBV4-3 with TRBJ2-4; no clear D. CDR3 size: 13 residues. V was clipped by 0 bases and J by 6 bases, with 6 bases between them. Per the germline V gene, CDR1 is LGHNA and CDR2 is YSLEER. The CDR3 loop reads CASSQEVGNIQYF. CDR3 DNA: TGCGCCAGCAGCCAAGAAGTCGGAAACATTCAGTACTTC.

The chain joins TRBV6-5 to TRBJ1-5; TRBD1 might be the D (5 bases). From germline, CDR1 is MNHEY and CDR2 SVGAGI. This CDR3 contains 15 residues. The V end lost 5 bases, the J end lost 0 bases, and 11 bases lay between the germline ends. CDR3 nucleotide sequence: TGTGCCAGCAGTCCTCGGGACGGTAGCAATCAGCCCCAGCATTTT. Protein product: CASSPRDGSNQPQHF.

The V gene is TRBV6-4, the J gene TRBJ1-4; the match to TRBD1 covers 7 bases. CDR3 size: 14 residues. The J segment lost 7 bases and the V segment lost 8 bases, leaving 10 bases of the junction unmatched. Germline V gene data show CDR1 as MRHNA and CDR2 as SNTAGT. The CDR3 protein is CASLDRETLEKLFF. The DNA for the CDR3 is TGTGCCAGCCTTGACAGGGAGACCCTTGAAAAACTGTTTTTT.

The chain recombines TRBV2 with TRBJ2-5; 8 bases map to TRBD1. The end of the DNA aligns better with TRBJ2-7, so the J call may be wrong. CDR3 size: 14 residues. Germline V CDR1 and CDR2: SNHLY, FYNNEI. The CDR3 protein is CASNDRGYRYEQYF. The CDR3 nucleotides read TGTGCCAGCAATGACAGGGGCTACCGCTACGAGCAGTACTTC.

Only a few counts were recorded for this clone. The rearrangement joins TRBV25-1 to TRBJ1-5; D remains ambiguous. The length of the CDR3 is 12 residues. Trimming pared 4 bases from V and 4 bases from J, leaving 5 bases between. The V gene's germline CDR1 is MGHDK and CDR2 SYGVNS. CDR3 nucleotide sequence: TGTGCCAGCAGTGGCCAGAATCAGCCCCAGCATTTT. Protein: CASSGQNQPQHF.

This chain uses TRBV6-1 with TRBJ2-2; D not resolved. Trimming cost V 10 bases and J 5 bases, with 14 bases left between them. In germline, CDR1 is MNHNS, CDR2 SASEGT. The CDR3 totals 13 residues. CDR3 amino acids: CATSTAPTGELFF. For the CDR3, the DNA is TGTGCCACCTCGACTGCCCCAACCGGGGAGCTGTTTTTT.

A note on this clone: The same CDR3 also results from other DNA sequences found in this sample. The rearrangement uses TRBV25-1 and TRBJ2-7, with D possibly TRBD2 on 6 matching bases. CDR3 length: 12 residues. CDR1 and CDR2 from the germline V gene are MGHDK and SYGVNS. Trimming stripped 6 bases from V and 1 base from J, with 7 bases between. The CDR3 nucleotides are TGTGCCAGCAGGGGGGGTTCCTACGAGCAGTACTTC. Its translation is CASRGGSYEQYF.

The chain couples TRBV5-1 to TRBJ1-4; D unclear. In germline, CDR1 is SGHRS, CDR2 YFSETQ. This CDR3 has 15 amino acids. Between the trimmed V and J ends, which lost 4 bases and 8 bases, there was a span of 18 bases. The CDR3 coding sequence is TGCGCCAGCAGCGAGAACACGCAACGGGGAGAAAAACTGTTTTTT. This sequence encodes CASSENTQRGEKLFF. The entire variable domain, with the rest obtained from reference TRBV5-1 and TRBJ1-4, is as follows: KAGVTQTPRYLIKTRGQQVTLSCSPISGHRSVSWYQQTPGQGLQFLFEYFSETQRNKGNFPGRFSGRQFSNSRSEMNVSTLELGDSALYLCASSENTQRGEKLFFGSGTQLSVL.

This clone has just a few counts. The chain links TRBV2 to TRBJ1-6; D might be TRBD1 (5 bases). The CDR3 is 15 residues long. V lost 4 bases to trimming and J lost 8 bases, with 15 bases between them. The germline V gene encodes CDR1 SNHLY and CDR2 FYNNEI. The CDR3 DNA reads as TGTGCCAGCAGTGGCCGGACAAACTTTTATTCACCCCTCCACTTT. This gives the protein CASSGRTNFYSPLHF.

The chain joins TRBV6-5 to TRBJ1-2; tentative D call: TRBD1 (5 bases). V dropped 0 bases and J dropped 8 bases, with 16 bases sitting between them. This CDR3 spans 15 amino acids. Germline CDR1 and CDR2: MNHEY and SVGAGI. The CDR3 DNA reads TGTGCCAGCAGTTACTCGGGGGTCATCGGTGTCGGCTACACCTTC. It yields the protein CASSYSGVIGVGYTF.

The chain joins TRBV28 to TRBJ1-6, with a weak D call TRBD1 (5 bases). Germline V gene sequence: CDR1 MDHEN, CDR2 SYDVKM. The CDR3 sequence is 13 residues long. V lost 7 bases to trimming and J lost 7 bases, with 11 bases between them. The CDR3 is CASKSGGNSPLHF. The CDR3 bases are TGTGCCAGCAAATCCGGGGGGAATTCACCCCTCCACTTT.

J is TRBJ2-3 and V is TRBV7-2; 15 bases align to TRBD2. The CDR3 is 15 amino acids. V was pared by 6 bases and J by 6 bases, with 4 bases of the junction left unmatched. Germline assignment: CDR1 SGHTA and CDR2 FQGNSA. CDR3 in amino acids: CASSFGLAGGDTQYF. The DNA for the CDR3 is TGTGCCAGCAGTTTCGGACTAGCGGGAGGGGATACGCAGTATTTT.

This clone has a handful of counts. This rearrangement joins TRBV5-6 to TRBJ1-1, with D uncertain. Trimming shortened V by 3 bases and J by 1 base, and 7 bases separated the two germline ends. Germline values: CDR1 SGHDT, CDR2 YYEEEE. This CDR3 is 13 amino acids long. The CDR3 loop is CASSSDGNTEAFF. The CDR3 DNA follows: TGTGCCAGCAGCTCGGACGGGAACACTGAAGCTTTCTTT.

In its sample, this clone was seen a few times. The chain links TRBV29-1 to TRBJ2-6, with a possible D match to TRBD1 (6 bases). The V and J ends lost 6 bases and 0 bases respectively, with 24 bases between them. The CDR3 spans 19 residues. CDR1 and CDR2 (germline): SQVTM, ANQGSEA. The CDR3 nucleotides are TGCAGCGTAAAAGGGGGTTGGGACACCAAGAGCTCTGGGGCCAACGTCCTGACTTTC. It encodes CSVKGGWDTKSSGANVLTF.

The chain recombines TRBV15 with TRBJ1-5, with D uncertain. V was shortened by 5 bases and J by 0 bases, with 8 bases between the two germline ends. Germline V gene lookup returns CDR1 LNHNV and CDR2 YYDKDF (reference sequence). The CDR3 extends over 14 amino acids. Here the CDR3 reads CATSGIYSNQPQHF. The CDR3 DNA reads TGTGCCACCAGCGGGATTTATAGCAATCAGCCCCAGCATTTT.

The chain links TRBV10-3 to TRBJ2-5; D may be TRBD1 (5 bases). Trimming shortened V by 0 bases and J by 0 bases, and 11 bases separated the two germline ends. This CDR3 is built from 16 residues. Germline lookup yields CDR1 ENHRY and CDR2 SYGVKD. CDR3 sequence reads: CAISESDTTYQETQYF. CDR3 DNA sequence: TGTGCCATCAGTGAGTCGGACACCACGTACCAAGAGACCCAGTACTTC.

This clone was recorded a few times. The V call is TRBV18, the J call TRBJ1-2, with TRBD1 as a possible D gene (6 bases). There are 14 residues in the CDR3. Deletions cut 6 bases from V and 5 bases from J, with 16 bases between. Germline values: CDR1 KGHSH, CDR2 LQKENI. The CDR3 region has the DNA TGTGCCAGCTCCCTCTCGGGCAGGGGATATGGCTACACCTTC. It encodes CASSLSGRGYGYTF.

The chain links TRBV13 to TRBJ1-2, with D hard to call. The CDR3 loop spans 17 amino acids. V gave up 5 bases and J gave up 0 bases, with 19 bases separating them. The germline V gene has CDR1 PRHDT and CDR2 FYEKMQ (reference sequence). The CDR3 DNA sequence: TGTGCCAGCAGCCTCCGGGATACCCCCCACACTAACTATGGCTACACCTTC. It translates to CASSLRDTPHTNYGYTF. Full variable domain (missing parts from reference TRBV13 and TRBJ1-2): AAGVIQSPRHLIKEKRETATLKCYPIPRHDTVYWYQQGPGQDPQFLISFYEKMQSDKGSIPDRFSAQQFSDYHSELNMSSLELGDSALYFCASSLRDTPHTNYGYTFGSGTRLTVV.